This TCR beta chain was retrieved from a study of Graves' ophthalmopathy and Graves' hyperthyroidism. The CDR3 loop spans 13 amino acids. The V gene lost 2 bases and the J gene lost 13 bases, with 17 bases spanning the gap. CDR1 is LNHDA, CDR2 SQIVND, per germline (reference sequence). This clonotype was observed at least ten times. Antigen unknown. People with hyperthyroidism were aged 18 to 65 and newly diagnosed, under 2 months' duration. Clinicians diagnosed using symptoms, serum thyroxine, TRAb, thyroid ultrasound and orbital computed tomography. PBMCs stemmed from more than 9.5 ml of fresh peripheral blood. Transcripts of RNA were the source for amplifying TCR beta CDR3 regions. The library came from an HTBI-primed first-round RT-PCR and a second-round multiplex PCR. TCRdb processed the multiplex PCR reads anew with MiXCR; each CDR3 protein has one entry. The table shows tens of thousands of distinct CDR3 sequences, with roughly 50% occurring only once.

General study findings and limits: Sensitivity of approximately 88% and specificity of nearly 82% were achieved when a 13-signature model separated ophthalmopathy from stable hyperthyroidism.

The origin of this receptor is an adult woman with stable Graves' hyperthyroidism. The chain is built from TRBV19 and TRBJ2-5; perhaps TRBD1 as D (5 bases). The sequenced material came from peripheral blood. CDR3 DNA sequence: TGTGCCAGTAGTATAACAGGAATCGGCCGACCGTACTTC. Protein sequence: CASSITGIGRPYF.